Presented here are 9 T cell receptor beta chains from one specimen sequenced in a study. TCRdb analysed the 5' RACE reads with MiXCR anew, one entry per CDR3 protein. The sample lists 62,000 or so distinct CDR3 sequences, roughly 25% seen once, with 2% to 2.5% in the top ten. Tregs were sorted as CD4+CD25+CD127-/low cells. The sample consisted of tumor-infiltrating Tregs sorted from the breast tumor. The source of these receptors is a female donor with breast cancer.

In its sample, this clonotype was seen many times. The chain has TRBV15 and TRBJ2-5; the match to TRBD2 covers 7 bases. Per the germline V gene, CDR1 is LNHNV and CDR2 is YYDKDF (reference sequence). CDR3 length: 18 amino acids. The V gene end was trimmed by 1 base and the J gene end by 3 bases; junction bases not matched to a gene: 14. The CDR3 spells CATSRAIPGGPKEETQYF. The CDR3 bases are TGTGCCACCAGCAGAGCTATTCCGGGGGGACCGAAGGAAGAGACCCAGTACTTC. Full variable domain (outside the CDR3, taken from reference TRBV15 and TRBJ2-5): DAMVIQNPRYQVTQFGKPVTLSCSQTLNHNVMYWYQQKSSQAPKLLFHYYDKDFNNEADTPDNFQSRRPNTSFCFLDIRSPGLGDTAMYLCATSRAIPGGPKEETQYFGPGTRLLVL.

For this clonotype: A much larger clone is a single base away; this may be a read error. The genes are TRBV5-1 and TRBJ2-1; D may be TRBD1 (5 bases). The CDR3 is made up of 18 amino acids. Germline CDR1 SGHRS, CDR2 YFSETQ. Trimming shortened V by 4 bases and J by 3 bases, and 23 bases separated the two germline ends. CDR3 in amino acids: CASSLATRQRSIYNEQFF. The CDR3 nucleotides are TGCGCCAGCAGCCTTGCCACCAGACAGCGAAGTATCTACAATGAGCAGTTCTTC. The whole variable domain, filled in from reference TRBV5-1 and TRBJ2-1, reads KAGVTQTPRYLIKTRGQQVTLSCSPISGHRSVSWYQQTPGQGLQFLFEYFSETQRNKGNFPGRFSGRQFSNSRSEMNVSTLELGDSALYLCASSLATRQRSIYNEQFFGPGTRLTVL.

The sample holds many counts of this clonotype. The V call is TRBV29-1, the J call TRBJ2-1; D remains ambiguous. V shed 6 bases and J shed 0 bases, with 6 bases lying between them. This CDR3 is built from 12 residues. CDR1 and CDR2 from the germline V gene are SQVTM and ANQGSEA. The CDR3 region has the DNA TGCAGCGTCGCGGACTCCTACAATGAGCAGTTCTTC. Protein sequence: CSVADSYNEQFF.

There are many counts of this clonotype. This chain connects TRBV5-4 to TRBJ1-2; D is ambiguous. This CDR3 has 13 residues. CDR1 is SGHNT and CDR2 is YYREEE in the germline V gene (reference sequence). Trimming stripped 4 bases from V and 2 bases from J, with 9 bases between. CDR3 nucleotides: TGTGCCAGCAGCCTCGACACCAACTATGGCTACACCTTC. It is translated as CASSLDTNYGYTF.

This clonotype was counted a few times. The chain joins TRBV4-3 to TRBJ1-1; TRBD1 is a possible D gene (6 bases). The CDR3 is 15 amino acids. V lost 4 bases, J lost 0 bases, and 12 bases lay in between. In germline, CDR1 is LGHNA, CDR2 YSLEER. The DNA of the CDR3 is TGCGCCAGCAGCCCCCAGACAGGCATGAACACTGAAGCTTTCTTT. Encoded protein: CASSPQTGMNTEAFF.

About this clonotype: The junction departs from germline at one end; a sequencing error may be responsible. This rearrangement joins TRBV7-2 to TRBJ1-2; a weak D match, TRBD1 (6 bases). Germline CDR1 is SGHTA and CDR2 is FQGNSA. This CDR3 spans 13 amino acids. The CDR3: CVSSLSGVHGYTF. DNA for the CDR3: TGTGTCAGCAGCTTATCAGGGGTCCATGGCTACACCTTC.

This clonotype is medium-sized (0.01 to 0.1%) by share. This rearrangement joins TRBV12-3 or TRBV12-4 to TRBJ2-5; the D is unclear. The CDR3 extends over 13 amino acids. The ends were cut back, 6 bases at V and 7 bases at J, with 15 bases in the middle. CDR3 loop: CASSIRTLGTQYF. CDR3 nucleotides: TGTGCCAGCAGCATCAGGACCCTTGGGACCCAGTACTTC.

This clonotype showed up many times. The rearrangement uses TRBV29-1 and TRBJ1-1; perhaps TRBD1 as D (5 bases). V shed 7 bases and J shed 2 bases, with 8 bases lying between them. Germline-derived CDR1 and CDR2 are SQVTM and ANQGSEA. This CDR3 has 11 amino acids. CDR3 DNA sequence: TGCAGCGCCGGACATAACACTGAAGCTTTCTTT. Amino acids: CSAGHNTEAFF.

This clonotype was found a few times. This chain joins TRBV28 and TRBJ2-7; TRBD1 aligns across 7 bases. There are 15 residues in the CDR3. V was clipped by 7 bases and J by 1 base; unmatched bases: 10. The V gene's germline CDR1 is MDHEN and CDR2 SYDVKM. CDR3 sequence reads: CASTRTGVESYEQYF. The DNA for the CDR3 is TGTGCCAGCACCAGAACAGGGGTTGAGTCCTACGAGCAGTACTTC.